The source of this T cell receptor (beta chain) is a study of control samples from healthy donors and cancer patients. Sequencing was performed with immunoSEQ multiplex PCR; in TCRdb, only in-frame clones are kept and a portion is missing. Among 150,000 to 200,000 clones, approximately 94% were seen once, and the ten largest hold about 1.4%. V lost 0 bases, J lost 6 bases, and 3 bases stayed unmatched. This CDR3 is built from 13 residues. Germline V gene data show CDR1 as SGHRS and CDR2 as YFSETQ. The TCR comes from a man younger than 40 in good health. The chain is built from TRBV5-1 and TRBJ2-7; 7 bases map to TRBD1. Sequenced material: blood. DNA of the CDR3: TGCGCCAGCAGCTTGGACCCAGGGGGCGAGCAGTACTTC. Translated, it gives CASSLDPGGEQYF.